This T cell receptor beta chain is drawn from a study of shared clonotypes between healthy human individuals. Clones were sequenced by immunoSEQ multiplex PCR, and TCRdb holds only the in-frame ones, with some missing. The sample yields approximately 500,000 clones, 90% to 97% seen once. Germline V gives CDR1 SGHVS, CDR2 FQNEAQ. The length of the CDR3 is 17 residues. The V end lost 5 bases, the J end lost 1 base, and 20 bases lay between the germline ends. The clonotype comes from a woman aged 25 to 39 in good health. The chain recombines TRBV7-8 with TRBJ1-1, with unresolved D. The sequencing sample was made of naive CD4+ T cells sorted from blood. Subset meaning: CD45RA+ positively selected. The CDR3 loop reads CASSHYRGPTTNTEAFF. DNA of the CDR3: TGTGCCAGCAGCCACTACCGAGGCCCCACGACGAACACTGAAGCTTTCTTT.